This TCR beta chain was identified during a study of cytomegalovirus exposure and HLA in healthy donors. Across the whole study: A subsequent analysis reported that the roughly 120 validation repertoires were produced on the same platform that had also been used for the 600 to 800 first-cohort repertoires.

Germline assignment: CDR1 SGHDT and CDR2 YYEEEE. V was pared by 4 bases and J by 6 bases, with 13 bases between. This CDR3 is 14 amino acids long. Here immunoSEQ multiplex PCR was the method, and the copy in TCRdb shows in-frame clones only, minus some. The repertoire has about 160,000 clones, around 88% of them found once; the top ten carry around 2.3%. The study drew the donors from its approximately 130-subject validation cohort, separate from the roughly 700-subject first cohort. Comments on this clone: Its antigen is not identified.

General study results and limits: Most TCR sequences were seen very rarely across donors, but some public TCRs occurred in many.

The sequenced sample was PBMCs. This receptor was obtained from a woman aged 18-29 years in good health and CMV-seronegative. This chain joins TRBV5-6 and TRBJ1-4, with D possibly being TRBD1 (5 bases). Here the CDR3 reads CASSLVTVDEKLFF. The CDR3 region has the DNA TGTGCCAGCAGCCTCGTGACAGTGGATGAAAAACTGTTTTTT.